This record concerns one TCR beta chain sequence. Its antigen remains unidentified. Nothing much larger sits one base from this clone, and base qualities are not available. The CDR3 runs 14 amino acids, cysteine and phenylalanine included. Kept here is only the CDR3 DNA, which spans 42 bases and is read in frame from base 1. CDR1 is given as MNHEY and CDR2 as SVGAGI, both from the germline V gene. V is pared back by 8 bases and J by 2 bases, with 13 bases lying between the germline termini. The library was produced with the immunoSEQ multiplex PCR assay. For the multiplex PCR, a mixture combining 60 forward primers for TCR Vbeta segments and 13 reverse primers for TCR Jbeta segments was used. The CDR3 region of rearranged TCR beta genes was amplified from genomic DNA by a multiplex PCR assay. On the Illumina HiSeq System, the amplified TCR beta libraries were sequenced as 87-base-pair reads. As for how the authors treated the data: A later analysis counted around 72 million unique TCR beta chains across the 550 to 700 repertoires, and around 9.9 million of these chains were shared by at least two donors. Raw reads were error-corrected and collapsed into unique sequences by a nearest-neighbor algorithm in which closely related sequences were merged to remove PCR and sequencing errors. To assign V, D and J gene segments, CDR3 sequences were aligned to IMGT reference sequences. For a sequence to be retained, at least a six-nucleotide match to both a V gene segment and a J gene segment was required. Rearrangements were classified as productive when the CDR3 lacked stop codons and remained in frame with V and J, and all other rearrangements were classified as non-productive. CDR3 was defined according to IMGT convention as the region running from the second conserved V-encoded cysteine to the conserved J-encoded phenylalanine. In an earlier analysis of more than 550 of the donors, sequences lacking an unambiguous match to a single V gene segment were excluded. An earlier analysis of fewer than 750 of the donors classified V segments as functional when productive rearrangements were above 56.7% and as segregating when the standard deviation between donors was above 5%. To diagnose cytomegalovirus status from the catalog of TCR beta chain sequences, a statistical classification framework was built. A later analysis assigned V and J genes by comparing TCR nucleotide sequences with IMGT/GENE-DB human TR gene sequences. In a later analysis, CDR3 sequences and most-parsimonious VDJ recombination scenarios were assigned using the TCRdist pipeline. In a later analysis, each TCR beta chain was defined by its CDR3 amino acid sequence together with its V-gene family, and reads without a unique V-gene family were excluded. In a later analysis, approximately 590 highly shared, low-generation-probability nucleotide sequences were removed to address suspected cross-contamination and a sequencing artifact. In a later analysis, a clonal expansion index for each public chain was calculated from normalized within-repertoire ranks of inferred template counts. In a later analysis, generation probabilities were computed with a VDJ recombination model fitted to out-of-frame rearrangements, and the resulting probabilities were checked against IGoR. In a later analysis, hypergeometric tests were used to score TCR-TCR, TCR-HLA and TCR-CMV co-occurrence, with a repertoire-size bias correction applied to TCR pairs. To estimate false discovery rates, a later analysis permuted the HLA or CMV assignments 20 times. In a later analysis, co-occurring TCRs were grouped using DBSCAN, and TCRdist sequence similarity was added for clustering within HLA-allele-positive subsets. Co-occurrence clustering excluded repertoires with fewer than 30,000 or more than 120,000 public chains, plus five with anomalous nucleotide sharing. TCRdb obtained this table from immuneACCESS and retained in-frame rearrangements with V and J assigned. These tables miss some clones; where compared with another copy, unresolved V genes account for less than half of the shortfall, and the remainder is unexplained. The DNA gave D and trimming, while V, J and clone size come from that table. Counted in this sample were 100,000 to 150,000 clones; around 74% of them appeared once. Clones ranked in the top ten supply under 6.5% of the sample.

This specimen comes from a study of cytomegalovirus exposure and HLA in healthy donors (TCRdb year 2017). Looking at the study overall: According to an earlier analysis of 587 of the donors, 150 million to 200 million T cells yielded 90 million to 130 million unique TCR beta sequences and about 280 Gb of sequence data. Roughly 300 gigabases of sequencing data and 80 million or so unique TCR sequences were included in an early release covering about 600 HLA-typed donors. The genetic ancestry cluster associated with self-reported Caucasian donors included around 76% of the approximately 430 genotyped donors. The study aimed to test whether cataloging public T cell receptors could reveal signatures of past pathogen exposure. The study used immunosequencing to profile the T cell repertoires of approximately 690 subjects and linked those repertoires to cytomegalovirus serostatus. In addition to the first cohort of roughly 700 subjects, a separate validation cohort of approximately 130 different subjects was used. High-throughput TCR immunosequencing, statistical association of individual TCRs with disease status, and machine learning were combined to predict cytomegalovirus infection status. To study patterns of TCR occurrence, a later analysis re-analyzed previously published TCR beta repertoires from around 660 donors and added high-resolution HLA genotyping. Rather than drawing on any new phenotypic data, the later analysis identified candidate immune exposures from TCR beta sequences and the way those sequences occurred across donors. To decide whether each TCR beta V gene segment behaved as functional or pseudogenic, an earlier analysis of some 580 of the donors relied on high-throughput TCR beta sequencing. Donor age, sex, ethnicity and CMV serostatus were compiled together with the repertoire data. A later genetic analysis used genome-wide SNP genotypes for about three fifths of the 666 donors, treating that subset as a discovery cohort. All discovery cohort repertoires had been generated using a single sequencing platform. HLA typing included class I and class II loci at four-digit resolution. Typing coverage varied by locus: roughly 629-630 donors for A, B, C, DRB1 and DQB1; 522 for DQA1; more than 600 for DPA1; more than 450 for DPB1. Because of strong linkage in the cohort, five DR-DQ haplotypes were treated as single units for association and clustering. Across 300 to 400 genotyped donors of the cohort, an average of about 240,000 unique TCR beta nucleotide sequences per donor were sequenced, and about a sixth of those sequences were non-productive. The study at large found these results: In vitro tests confirmed that a few of the cytomegalovirus-associated TCR beta chains recognize cytomegalovirus antigens. Some 15 rarely observed V segments, including chromosome 9 orphons, were excluded from the earlier analysis of approximately 500 of the donors because counts were too low. Because HLA typing was missing for some donors at each locus, association tests included only the typed subset. According to a later analysis, most CMV-associated TCR beta chains appeared to be HLA-restricted, and the HLA associations seemed to be driven largely by CMV exposure. Because the 87-base-pair reads could not distinguish some IMGT-functional V segments, including TRBV6-2 and TRBV6-3, those segments were excluded. Assigning TCR associations to individual alleles was difficult when HLA alleles, especially DR and DQ, strongly co-occurred. The authors suggested that the approach could potentially be generalized to other disease states and immunological phenotypes. A later analysis reported that several top co-occurrence clusters appeared linked to parvovirus B19, influenza, CMV and Epstein-Barr virus. In a later analysis, the rate of TCR association differed among HLA loci, with DRB1 alleles having the most associated TCRs and HLA-C alleles having the fewest. In a later genetic analysis, a missense DCLRE1C variant was associated with V-gene and J-gene trimming of TCR beta chains, and the association was replicated in an independent cohort. The classifier was reported to diagnose cytomegalovirus status with high specificity and sensitivity in both the original and validation cohorts. In a later genetic analysis, fewer N-insertions in productive TCRs were reported among donors in an Asian-associated ancestry cluster than the approximately 670-donor mean. Broadly in line with IMGT annotations, most TCR beta V segments showed up in productive rearrangements about 87% or about 30% of the time in an earlier analysis of 587 of the donors. In this cohort, only TCR beta chains were sequenced, and detectable features were limited by the absence of alpha or paired-chain data. A cluster of highly shared sequence variants was judged likely to represent a technical artifact of the sequencing pipeline. Correlated functional status among segregating V segments might be attributable to linkage disequilibrium, but an unknown experimental factor could not be ruled out. A further reported finding was that TCR beta sequences accurately predicted the HLA-A and HLA-B alleles for most subjects in the first cohort. Most TCR sequences were observed very rarely across donors, whereas some public TCRs were present in many individuals. In the study, 150 to 200 TCR beta chains were listed as associated with cytomegalovirus. Immune exposure information for the cohort was limited to CMV serostatus. The presence/absence analyses assumed that sequencing depth was roughly uniform across donors, and that assumption may not be true. In a later analysis, HLA-associated TCR beta chains were found to be more clonally expanded and to have lower generation probabilities than equally common non-associated chains. In a later analysis, more than 15,000 TCR beta sequences were associated with specific HLA alleles at a false discovery rate of 0.05.

In total, over 600 healthy bone marrow donors made up the cohort. At the time of sampling, all cohort members were nominally healthy, though unrecorded immune exposures were likely present. The donor tested CMV seropositive, placing the donor among the 250 to 350 seropositive members of the cohort. Each donor provided a peripheral blood sample, and peripheral blood mononuclear cells were used for TCR beta sequencing. The Qiagen DNeasy Blood Extraction Kit was used to extract genomic DNA from the blood cell samples. The sequence links TRBV6-5 to TRBJ2-1; matching of 5 bases hints at TRBD1 as the D gene. The sequenced sample was PBMCs. The TCR was taken from a woman in her forties or fifties in good health and CMV-seropositive. This receptor carries the CDR3 CASCRADAYNEQFF. The nucleotide sequence is TGTGCCAGCTGCAGGGCCGACGCCTACAATGAGCAGTTCTTC.